A selection of T cell receptor beta chains follows, all from one sample in a study of CD8 T cells in ankylosing spondylitis. TCRdb independently ran MiXCR on the 5' RACE reads; one entry per CDR3 protein. The sample shows 130,000 or so distinct CDR3 sequences, roughly an eighth of them seen only once. The sequenced material came from blood, either unsorted or a sorted T cell fraction (not recorded which). The receptor source for this set is a female donor with ankylosing spondylitis or in good health (not recorded which). Both conserved end residues are part of each CDR3. A D gene is named only where the DNA matches it firmly. The size entry is marked missing in some rows and otherwise reads once, few, many or a size class.

D gene,J gene,V gene,CDR3 length,clone size,CDR3 protein,CDR3 DNA
-,TRBJ1-1,TRBV5-1,15,many,CASSQTQGVNTEAFF,TGCGCCAGCAGCCAAACCCAAGGGGTGAACACTGAAGCTTTCTTT
TRBD1,TRBJ1-5,TRBV5-1,16,many,CASSPGGQGSRQPQHF,TGCGCCAGCAGCCCTGGAGGACAGGGTTCCAGGCAGCCCCAGCATTTT
-,TRBJ1-5,TRBV19,16,-,CASSMDPSGTAKPQHF,TGTGCCAGTAGTATGGATCCTTCGGGGACGGCGAAGCCCCAGCATTTT
TRBD1,TRBJ1-1,TRBV18,15,many,CASSLETGLITEAFF,TGTGCCAGCTCACTCGAGACAGGGTTAATAACTGAAGCTTTCTTT
TRBD2,TRBJ2-1,TRBV3-1,12,few,CASSQGGGEQFF,TGTGCCAGCAGCCAAGGGGGGGGGGAGCAGTTCTTC
TRBD2,TRBJ2-1,TRBV12-3/TRBV12-4,18,-,CARSSRQTSGGPEDEQFF,TGTGCCCGCAGTTCCCGGCAGACTAGCGGGGGGCCCGAGGATGAGCAGTTCTTC
-,TRBJ2-2,TRBV7-8,16,-,CVSSLAGTGYTGELFF,TGTGTCAGCAGCTTAGCGGGGACAGGATACACCGGGGAGCTGTTTTTT
-,TRBJ2-7,TRBV5-1,12,many,CASSGGGPEQYF,TGCGCCAGCAGCGGAGGGGGGCCCGAGCAGTACTTC
-,TRBJ1-6,TRBV5-1,16,many,CASSPRQADYNSPLHF,TGCGCCAGCAGCCCCCGGCAGGCCGACTATAATTCACCCCTCCACTTT
-,TRBJ2-5,TRBV18,11,many,CASSSTETQYF,TGTGCCAGCTCAAGCACAGAGACCCAGTACTTC